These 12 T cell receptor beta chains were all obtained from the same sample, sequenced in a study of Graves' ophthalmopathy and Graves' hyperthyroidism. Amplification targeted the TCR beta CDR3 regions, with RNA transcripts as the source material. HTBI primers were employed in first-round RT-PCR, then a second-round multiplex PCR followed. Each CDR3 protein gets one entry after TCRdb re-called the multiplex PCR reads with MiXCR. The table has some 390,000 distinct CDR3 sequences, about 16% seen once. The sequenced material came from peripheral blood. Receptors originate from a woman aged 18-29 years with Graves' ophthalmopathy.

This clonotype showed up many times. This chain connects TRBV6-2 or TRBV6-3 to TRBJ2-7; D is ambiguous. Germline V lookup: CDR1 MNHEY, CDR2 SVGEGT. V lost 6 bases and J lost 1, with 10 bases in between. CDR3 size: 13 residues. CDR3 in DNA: TGTGCCAGCAGCCAACAAGGATCCTACGAGCAGTACTTC. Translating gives CASSQQGSYEQYF.

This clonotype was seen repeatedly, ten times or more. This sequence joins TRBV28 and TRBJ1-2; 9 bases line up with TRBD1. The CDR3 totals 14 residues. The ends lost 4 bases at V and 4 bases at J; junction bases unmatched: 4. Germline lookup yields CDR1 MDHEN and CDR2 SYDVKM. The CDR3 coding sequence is TGTGCCAGCAGTTCGGGACAGGGTACCTATGGCTACACCTTC. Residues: CASSSGQGTYGYTF.

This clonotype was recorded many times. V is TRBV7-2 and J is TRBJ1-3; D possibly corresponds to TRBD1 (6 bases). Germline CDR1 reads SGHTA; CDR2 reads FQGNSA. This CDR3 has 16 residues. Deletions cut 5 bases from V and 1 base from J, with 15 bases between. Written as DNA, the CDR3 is TGTGCCAGCAGCCGGGACAAACTCCCTTCTGGAAACACCATATATTTT. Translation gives CASSRDKLPSGNTIYF.

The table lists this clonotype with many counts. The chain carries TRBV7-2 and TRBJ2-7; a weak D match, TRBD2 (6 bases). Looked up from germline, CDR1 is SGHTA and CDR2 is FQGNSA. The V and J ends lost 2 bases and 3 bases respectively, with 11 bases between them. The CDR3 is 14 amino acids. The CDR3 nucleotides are TGTGCCAGCAGCTTATCCGCGGACTACTACGAGCAGTACTTC. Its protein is CASSLSADYYEQYF.

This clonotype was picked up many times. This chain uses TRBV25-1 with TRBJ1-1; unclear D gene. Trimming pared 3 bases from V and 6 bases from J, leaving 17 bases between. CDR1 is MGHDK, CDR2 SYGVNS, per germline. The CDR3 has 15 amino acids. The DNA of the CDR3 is TGTGCCAGCAGTGACGGCAGGTTTCCTCTCTCTGAAGCTTTCTTT. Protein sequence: CASSDGRFPLSEAFF.

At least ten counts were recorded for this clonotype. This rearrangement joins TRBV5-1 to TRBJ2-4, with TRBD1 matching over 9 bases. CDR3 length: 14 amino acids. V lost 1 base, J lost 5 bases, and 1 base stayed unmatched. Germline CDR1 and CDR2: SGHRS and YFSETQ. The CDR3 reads CASSLTGGENIQYF. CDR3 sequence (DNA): TGCGCCAGCAGCTTGACAGGGGGCGAAAACATTCAGTACTTC.

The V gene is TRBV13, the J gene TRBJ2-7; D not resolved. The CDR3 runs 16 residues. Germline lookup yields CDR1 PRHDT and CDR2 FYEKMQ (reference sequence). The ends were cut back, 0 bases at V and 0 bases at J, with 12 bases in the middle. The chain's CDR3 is CASSLGSSLSSYEQYF. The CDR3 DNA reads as TGTGCCAGCAGCTTAGGGAGCTCCTTAAGCTCCTACGAGCAGTACTTC.

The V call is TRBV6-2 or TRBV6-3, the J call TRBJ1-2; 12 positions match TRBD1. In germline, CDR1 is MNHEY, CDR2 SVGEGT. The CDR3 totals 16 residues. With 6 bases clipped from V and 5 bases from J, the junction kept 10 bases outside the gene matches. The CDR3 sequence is CASRPGQGALQYGYTF. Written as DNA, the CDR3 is TGTGCCAGCAGGCCGGGACAGGGGGCGCTTCAATATGGCTACACCTTC.

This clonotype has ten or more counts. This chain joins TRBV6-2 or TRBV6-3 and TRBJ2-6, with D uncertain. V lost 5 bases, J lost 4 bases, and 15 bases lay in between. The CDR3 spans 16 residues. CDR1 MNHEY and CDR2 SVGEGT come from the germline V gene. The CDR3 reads CASSPSGTRGANVLTF. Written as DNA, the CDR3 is TGTGCCAGCAGTCCCTCCGGAACCAGGGGGGCCAACGTCCTGACTTTC.

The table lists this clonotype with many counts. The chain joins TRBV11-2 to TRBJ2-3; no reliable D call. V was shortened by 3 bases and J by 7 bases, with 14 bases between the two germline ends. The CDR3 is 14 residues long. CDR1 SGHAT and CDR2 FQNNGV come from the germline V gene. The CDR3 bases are TGTGCCAGCAGCTTCGACACCCTCATCTATACGCAGTATTTT. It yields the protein CASSFDTLIYTQYF.

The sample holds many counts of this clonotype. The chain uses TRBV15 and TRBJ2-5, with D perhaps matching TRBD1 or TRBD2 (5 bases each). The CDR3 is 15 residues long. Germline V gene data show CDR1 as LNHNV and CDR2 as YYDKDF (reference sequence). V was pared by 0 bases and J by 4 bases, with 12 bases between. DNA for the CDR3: TGTGCCACCAGCAGAGATTTTGGGGGTGGAGAGACCCAGTACTTC. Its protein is CATSRDFGGGETQYF.

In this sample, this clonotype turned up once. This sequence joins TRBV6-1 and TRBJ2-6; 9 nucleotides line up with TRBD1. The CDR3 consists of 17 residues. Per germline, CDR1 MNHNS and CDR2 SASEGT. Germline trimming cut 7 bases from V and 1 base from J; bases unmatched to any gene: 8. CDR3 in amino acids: CASTKRTGDSGANVLTF. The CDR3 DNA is TGTGCCAGCACTAAACGGACAGGGGATTCTGGGGCCAACGTCCTGACTTTC.